These T cell receptor beta chains were read from a single sample in a study of CD8 T cells in ankylosing spondylitis. One entry per CDR3 protein, called by TCRdb with MiXCR from the 5' RACE reads. The repertoire has more than 300,000 distinct CDR3 sequences, around 8% of them found once; the top ten carry roughly 15%. Sequenced: blood, either unsorted or a sorted T cell fraction (not recorded which). Source of these receptors: a male donor with ankylosing spondylitis. CDR3s include the opening cysteine and the closing phenylalanine or tryptophan. The D gene is left open where the match is weak. Some rows mark clone size as missing; the rest say once, few, many or name a class of expanded clone.

V gene,J gene,clone size,D gene,CDR3 DNA,CDR3 protein
TRBV29-1,TRBJ1-2,.,.,TGCAGCGCCCGACTGCGCGAGGACGTCGGTGGCTACACCTTC,CSARLREDVGGYTF
TRBV6-2/TRBV6-3,TRBJ2-1,.,.,TGTGCCAGCAGTTACTCTCTACAGGCTAGCTACAATGAGCAGTTCTTC,CASSYSLQASYNEQFF
TRBV10-2,TRBJ2-7,few,.,TGCGCCAGCTTCGTCCCAGCAGGGGGGTCGAGAGAGCAGTACTTC,CASFVPAGGSREQYF
TRBV20-1,TRBJ2-1,few,.,TGCAGTGCTAGTACTAGAAGATACAATGAGCAGTTCTTC,CSASTRRYNEQFF
TRBV7-9,TRBJ2-2,many,TRBD2,TGTGCCAGCAGCTTAGTTAGCGGGTACACCGGGGAGCTGTTTTTT,CASSLVSGYTGELFF
TRBV5-1,TRBJ2-3,many,TRBD2,TGCGCCAGCAGCTTGTCTAGCGGAGGGGATACGCAGTATTTT,CASSLSSGGDTQYF
TRBV5-1,TRBJ2-1,few,TRBD2,TGCGCCAGCAGCGAAGGGCTAGCGGGGGGTGAGCAGTTCTTC,CASSEGLAGGEQFF
TRBV27,TRBJ2-7,few,.,TGTGCCAGCAGCCCCGACGCCCCACCTTCCTACGAGCAGTACTTC,CASSPDAPPSYEQYF
TRBV28,TRBJ2-7,.,.,TGTGCCAGCAGTCCCGGCCGGGACGAGCAGTACTTC,CASSPGRDEQYF
TRBV7-8,TRBJ2-7,few,.,TGTGCCAGCAGCCGAACACAACCCGGAGGCTACGAGCAGTACTTC,CASSRTQPGGYEQYF
TRBV11-2,TRBJ1-1,many,.,TGTGCCAGCAGCTTACCAGGGAGGACTGAAGCTTTCTTT,CASSLPGRTEAFF
TRBV10-3,TRBJ2-5,few,TRBD2,TGTGCCATCAGTGAGACTCCAGCGGGAGGAAGAGAGACCCAGTACTTC,CAISETPAGGRETQYF
TRBV7-2,TRBJ2-7,.,.,TGTGCCAGCAGCTCCGGACCGTCCCTGAACTACGAGCAGTACTTC,CASSSGPSLNYEQYF
TRBV7-3,TRBJ2-2,few,.,TGTGCCAGCTCCAGGACGAACACCGGGGAGCTGTTTTTT,CASSRTNTGELFF
TRBV5-6,TRBJ2-1,few,.,TGTGCCAGCAGCGTTACAGGAAAACAAGATCAATACAATGAGCAGTTCTTC,CASSVTGKQDQYNEQFF
TRBV6-1,TRBJ1-2,few,.,TGTGCCAGCAGCCCGAGCGCTTCCTATGGCTACACCTTC,CASSPSASYGYTF
TRBV28,TRBJ2-3,few,.,TGTGCCAGCAGCCCTTTCGGAGATACGCAGTATTTT,CASSPFGDTQYF
TRBV5-6,TRBJ2-3,.,.,TGTGCCAGCAGCCCTTTGCTCTACACAGATACGCAGTATTTT,CASSPLLYTDTQYF
TRBV20-1,TRBJ2-7,.,TRBD1,TGCAGTGCCATAGACAGGGAACCTTACGAGCAGTACTTC,CSAIDREPYEQYF
TRBV7-3,TRBJ2-6,few,TRBD2,TGTGCCAGCAGTCCGCACCCTTCTAGCGGTACGGGCTCTGGGGCCAACGTCCTGACTTTC,CASSPHPSSGTGSGANVLTF
TRBV4-1,TRBJ2-2,many,.,TGCGCCAGCAGCCACCACGAAAGTCCCCTGAACACCGGGGAGCTGTTTTTT,CASSHHESPLNTGELFF
TRBV10-2,TRBJ1-2,few,.,TGCGCCAGCAGTGACCCAGGGAACTATGGCTACACCTTC,CASSDPGNYGYTF
TRBV27,TRBJ1-1,many,.,TGTGCCAGCAGGCGAGGCAGGGCGAACACTGAAGCTTTCTTT,CASRRGRANTEAFF
TRBV6-4,TRBJ2-3,few,.,TGTGCCAGCAGTGGTGAGTTGGGCACAGATACGCAGTATTTT,CASSGELGTDTQYF
TRBV9,TRBJ2-2,few,.,TGTGCCAGCAGCCCCGGTACACTCGCGAACACCGGGGAGCTGTTTTTT,CASSPGTLANTGELFF
TRBV24-1,TRBJ2-1,many,TRBD2,TGTGCCACCAGTTGGCGGGAGGGCCAGGGTGAGCAGTTCTTC,CATSWREGQGEQFF
TRBV7-2,TRBJ2-3,.,.,TGTGCCAGCACCCAGGTAGCGGCTAGCACAGATACGCAGTATTTT,CASTQVAASTDTQYF
TRBV29-1,TRBJ1-2,few,TRBD1,TGCAGCGTTTCTCTTCTAACGGGACAGCGCTATGGCTACACCTTC,CSVSLLTGQRYGYTF
TRBV4-1,TRBJ1-1,.,.,TGCGCCAGCAGCCAAGATTTGCGAGGGAGGGTTGAAGCTTTCTTT,CASSQDLRGRVEAFF
TRBV12-3/TRBV12-4,TRBJ1-2,few,.,TGTGCCAGCAGTTCGATAGAGATTGGCTATGGCTACACCTTC,CASSSIEIGYGYTF
TRBV29-1,TRBJ2-7,.,.,TGCAGCGTTGAGCGCCAGGACAACCCCTACGAGCAGTACTTC,CSVERQDNPYEQYF
TRBV15,TRBJ2-7,many,.,TGTGCCACGAGCCGAGGAGGACAATCCTACGAGCAGTACTTC,CATSRGGQSYEQYF
TRBV25-1,TRBJ2-4,many,.,TGTGCCAGCAGTGATCCCAAAAACATTCAGTACTTC,CASSDPKNIQYF
TRBV5-1,TRBJ2-1,.,.,TGCGCCAGCAGCTTTGACAGAGCATACAATGAGCAGTTCTTC,CASSFDRAYNEQFF
TRBV5-1,TRBJ1-2,many,.,TGCGCCAGCAGCTTGGCCTCGGACATTCTCTACGGCTACACCTTC,CASSLASDILYGYTF
TRBV28,TRBJ2-3,many,TRBD2,TGTGCCAGCAGTTCCGTCATTTTACTAGCGGGAGCAGATACGCAGTATTTT,CASSSVILLAGADTQYF
TRBV7-9,TRBJ2-6,.,TRBD2,TGTGCCAGCAGCCCATCGGGGGGGGCTGGGGCCAACGTCCTGACTTTC,CASSPSGGAGANVLTF
TRBV10-1,TRBJ2-2,few,.,TGCGCCAGCAGTGATCACAGGGTCGAAACCGGGGAGCTGTTTTTT,CASSDHRVETGELFF
TRBV24-1,TRBJ2-3,many,.,TGTGCCACCAGTGATCCGACTCGATCTAGCACAGATACGCAGTATTTT,CATSDPTRSSTDTQYF
TRBV7-2,TRBJ2-1,.,TRBD2,TGTGCCAGCAGCTTAACACTAGCGGCCACAGGGGAGCAGTTCTTC,CASSLTLAATGEQFF
TRBV20-1,TRBJ2-7,.,TRBD2,TGCAGTGCTGAGGGCACTAGCGGGCTCTACGAGCAGTACTTC,CSAEGTSGLYEQYF
TRBV5-6,TRBJ1-1,.,.,TGTGCCAGCAGCTTCGTCCCGGGAGGCACTGAAGCTTTCTTT,CASSFVPGGTEAFF
TRBV7-8,TRBJ1-5,few,TRBD1,TGTGCCAGCATCCAGGGTGGACAGGCCTTTAGCAATCAGCCCCAGCATTTT,CASIQGGQAFSNQPQHF
TRBV4-1,TRBJ2-7,once,TRBD2,TGCGCCAGCAGCCAAATTACTAGCGGGAGCTCCTACGAGCAGTACTTC,CASSQITSGSSYEQYF
TRBV3-1,TRBJ2-2,.,.,TGTGCCAGCAGCCAAGATCACACAACCACCGGGGAGCTGTTTTTT,CASSQDHTTTGELFF
TRBV7-6,TRBJ2-7,many,.,TGTGCCAGCAGCTTATCGGACAGCTACGAGCAGTACTTC,CASSLSDSYEQYF
TRBV5-1,TRBJ2-7,.,.,TGCGCCAGCAGCGCAGGGACGGACGAGGCCGAGCAGTACTTC,CASSAGTDEAEQYF
TRBV27,TRBJ2-1,.,.,TGTGCCAGCAGTCCTGGAGTGGCTGAGCAGTTCTTC,CASSPGVAEQFF
TRBV24-1,TRBJ2-7,few,.,TGTGCCACCAGTGATTCCCGGACACTCAGCTCCTACGAGCAGTACTTC,CATSDSRTLSSYEQYF